The 27 T cell receptor beta chains reported below all come from one sample, sequenced in a study of beta chain features in type 1 diabetes. Reverse transcribing all isolated RNA meant expressed TCRB transcripts were sequenced. The protocol was immunoSEQ multiplex PCR, while the TCRdb copy is restricted to in-frame clones and leaves out a portion. The repertoire holds about 140,000 clones, with about 7% as singletons. Input material: central memory CD4+ T cells from blood. Receptors originate from a woman under 40 in good health.

This clone showed up just a few times. The V and J genes are TRBV5-4 and TRBJ1-2, with TRBD1 as a possible D gene (6 bases). Between the trimmed V and J ends, which lost 4 bases and 4 bases, there was a span of 17 bases. Germline V gives CDR1 SGHNT, CDR2 YYREEE (reference sequence). The CDR3 runs to 15 residues. CDR3 amino acids: CASSPNRVQSYGYTF. The CDR3, as DNA: TGTGCCAGCAGCCCTAACAGGGTTCAATCCTATGGCTACACCTTC.

V usage is TRBV9 and J usage is TRBJ2-5, with D possibly TRBD2 on 6 matching bases. V was pared by 5 bases and J by 5 bases, with 16 bases between. Germline-derived CDR1 and CDR2 are SGDLS and YYNGEE. This CDR3 is built from 14 residues. CDR3 nucleotides: TGTGCCAGCAGTGAGAAGACTAGTTGGGAGACCCAGTACTTC. This encodes CASSEKTSWETQYF.

The V and J genes are TRBV5-1 and TRBJ2-5; unclear D gene. Germline CDR1 is SGHRS and CDR2 is YFSETQ. The V and J ends lost 0 bases and 2 bases respectively, with 8 bases between them. This CDR3 contains 14 residues. The chain's CDR3 is CASSLDPNQETQYF. In DNA form, the CDR3 reads TGCGCCAGCAGCTTGGATCCAAATCAAGAGACCCAGTACTTC. Full variable domain (outside the CDR3, taken from reference TRBV5-1 and TRBJ2-5): KAGVTQTPRYLIKTRGQQVTLSCSPISGHRSVSWYQQTPGQGLQFLFEYFSETQRNKGNFPGRFSGRQFSNSRSEMNVSTLELGDSALYLCASSLDPNQETQYFGPGTRLLVL.

The V call is TRBV7-9, the J call TRBJ1-1; 7 bases are a match to TRBD1. The CDR3 is made up of 16 amino acids. V was clipped by 4 bases and J by 1 base; unmatched bases: 9. Germline CDR1 reads SEHNR; CDR2 reads FQNEAQ (reference sequence). CDR3 region: CASSSTGTVRNTEAFF. The CDR3 nucleotides read TGTGCCAGCAGCTCGACCGGGACAGTTAGGAACACTGAAGCTTTCTTT.

The V call is TRBV18, the J call TRBJ2-7; 9 bases are shared with TRBD2. The CDR3 totals 15 residues. Germline CDR1 KGHSH, CDR2 LQKENI. V shed 2 bases and J 4 bases; nucleotides not matched to a gene: 6. The CDR3 DNA sequence: TGTGCCAGCTCACCAAGTAGGACTAGCGCTTACGAGCAGTACTTC. It yields the protein CASSPSRTSAYEQYF.

In its sample, this clone was seen many times. This chain uses TRBV29-1 with TRBJ2-1; 9 bases map to TRBD2. Germline CDR1 SQVTM, CDR2 ANQGSEA. The CDR3 totals 15 residues. V shed 6 bases and J 6 bases; nucleotides not matched to a gene: 12. DNA for the CDR3: TGCAGCGTGTTGCTTCCGGGACTAGCCCTCAATGAGCAGTTCTTC. As protein: CSVLLPGLALNEQFF.

The chain employs TRBV19 and TRBJ2-7; perhaps TRBD1 as D (6 bases). The CDR3 spans 14 residues. V shed 6 bases and J shed 1 base, with 13 bases lying between them. In germline, CDR1 is LNHDA, CDR2 SQIVND (reference sequence). The CDR3 spells CASRRETGSYEQYF. Here the CDR3 DNA reads TGTGCCAGTAGACGCGAGACAGGTTCCTACGAGCAGTACTTC.

The rearrangement joins TRBV20-1 to TRBJ2-4; D unclear. CDR1 and CDR2 from the germline V gene are DFQATT and SNEGSKA (reference sequence). This CDR3 comprises 9 residues. Between the trimmed V and J ends, which lost 3 bases and 16 bases, there was a span of 10 bases. The CDR3 nucleotides read TGCAGTGCTAGTATTCCTCCCTACTTC. This sequence encodes CSASIPPYF.

The V and J genes are TRBV18 and TRBJ1-1; no clear D. There are 13 residues in the CDR3. Germline lookup yields CDR1 KGHSH and CDR2 LQKENI. The ends were cut back, 0 bases at V and 5 bases at J, with 7 bases in the middle. CDR3: CASSPPSGTEAFF. The DNA of the CDR3 is TGTGCCAGCTCACCACCGTCCGGGACTGAAGCTTTCTTT.

This chain uses TRBV14 with TRBJ1-1; 7 bases map to TRBD1. CDR3 length: 15 amino acids. Germline-derived CDR1 and CDR2 are SGHDN and FVKESK. V shed 0 bases, J shed 5 bases, and the junction held 6 bases outside the gene matches. The DNA of the CDR3 is TGTGCCAGCAGCCAAGATCTCTCAGGGGGAACTGAAGCTTTCTTT. This gives the protein CASSQDLSGGTEAFF.

A few counts support this clone. This chain connects TRBV6-6 to TRBJ2-7; TRBD1 might be the D (6 bases). The germline CDR1 and CDR2 sequences are MNHNY and SVGAGI (reference sequence). CDR3 length: 13 amino acids. V gave up 7 bases and J gave up 6 bases, with 16 bases separating them. CDR3 in DNA: TGTGCCAGCAAGAAGACAGGCTATCCCGAGCAGTACTTC. This translates into CASKKTGYPEQYF.

V is TRBV4-3 and J is TRBJ1-4; D is undetermined. Trimming shortened V by 0 bases and J by 3 bases, and 11 bases separated the two germline ends. This CDR3 has 16 amino acids. Germline lookup yields CDR1 LGHNA and CDR2 YSLEER. In nucleotides, the CDR3 is TGCGCCAGCAGCCAAGATATCAATCGGGCTAATGAAAAACTGTTTTTT. This gives the protein CASSQDINRANEKLFF.

This chain connects TRBV7-2 to TRBJ1-2; the D gene is possibly TRBD1 (5 bases). V lost 2 bases to trimming and J lost 4 bases, with 17 bases between them. Germline assignment: CDR1 SGHTA and CDR2 FQGNSA. The CDR3 spans 16 residues. Here the CDR3 reads CASSLLISTGAYGYTF. In DNA form, the CDR3 reads TGTGCCAGCAGCTTACTGATTTCCACAGGAGCCTATGGCTACACCTTC. The whole variable domain, filled in from reference TRBV7-2 and TRBJ1-2, reads GAGVSQSPSNKVTEKGKDVELRCDPISGHTALYWYRQSLGQGLEFLIYFQGNSAPDKSGLPSDRFSAERTGGSVSTLTIQRTQQEDSAVYLCASSLLISTGAYGYTFGSGTRLTVV.

This chain links TRBV4-2 with TRBJ2-1; D is perhaps TRBD2 (6 bases). The ends were cut back, 1 base at V and 7 bases at J, with 23 bases in the middle. The CDR3 loop spans 18 amino acids. CDR1 and CDR2 (germline): LGHNA, YNFKEQ. CDR3 sequence reads: CASSQGLVNKMTRNEQFF. CDR3 bases: TGTGCCAGCAGCCAAGGACTAGTGAACAAGATGACGAGGAATGAGCAGTTCTTC.

This clone has just a few counts. The V and J genes are TRBV18 and TRBJ2-7; the D gene is possibly TRBD1 (5 bases). CDR1 and CDR2 (germline): KGHSH, LQKENI. The V gene lost 8 bases and the J gene lost 6 bases, with 17 bases spanning the gap. The CDR3 consists of 13 residues. The CDR3 here is CASTKTQGSEQYF. CDR3 bases: TGTGCCAGCACCAAAACTCAGGGATCCGAGCAGTACTTC.

This clone occurred a few times. V is TRBV27 and J is TRBJ2-3, with 7 nucleotides matching TRBD2. V trimming: 5 bases; J trimming: 7 bases; junction bases outside the gene matches: 9. Germline CDR1 and CDR2: MNHEY and SMNVEV (reference sequence). The CDR3 spans 14 residues. CDR3 nucleotides: TGTGCCAGCAGTGAACAAGGGAGGGGAAATACGCAGTATTTT. The encoded protein is CASSEQGRGNTQYF.

This clone was observed a handful of times. The CDR3 DNA reads as TGTGCCAGCAGCGGGCGAGCGGGTTTCACGTACAATGAGCAGTTCTTC. It is translated as CASSGRAGFTYNEQFF. The rearrangement uses TRBV7-2 and TRBJ2-1; the D gene is possibly TRBD2 (6 bases). There are 16 residues in the CDR3. Germline V gives CDR1 SGHTA, CDR2 FQGNSA. Trimming pared 5 bases from V and 4 bases from J, leaving 18 bases between.

This clone was seen more than once but under ten times. The chain uses TRBV11-3 and TRBJ2-3; 13 bases agree with TRBD2. This CDR3 is 16 amino acids long. Germline trimming cut 1 base from V and 6 bases from J; bases unmatched to any gene: 4. The V gene's germline CDR1 is SGHNT and CDR2 YENEEA. CDR3 residues: CASSLGTSGSLDTQYF. As DNA, the CDR3 is TGTGCCAGCAGCTTAGGGACTAGCGGGAGTCTGGATACGCAGTATTTT. The full variable domain, its missing parts supplied by reference TRBV11-3 and TRBJ2-3, is EAGVVQSPRYKIIEKKQPVAFWCNPISGHNTLYWYLQNLGQGPELLIRYENEEAVDDSQLPKDRFSAERLKGVDSTLKIQPAELGDSAVYLCASSLGTSGSLDTQYFGPGTRLTVL.

This clone was observed a few times. The chain uses TRBV11-2 and TRBJ2-5; 10 bases are shared with TRBD2. Germline loops: CDR1 SGHAT, CDR2 FQNNGV. This CDR3 contains 16 residues. Trimming removed 2 bases from V and 7 bases from J; junction bases left unmatched: 10. CDR3 loop: CASSLIGTSVFGTQYF. CDR3 sequence (DNA): TGTGCCAGCAGCTTAATCGGGACTAGCGTTTTCGGGACCCAGTACTTC.

The chain links TRBV5-1 to TRBJ1-5, with TRBD1 matching 9 bases. The V gene end was trimmed by 4 bases and the J gene end by 8 bases; junction bases not matched to a gene: 10. Germline CDR1 reads SGHRS; CDR2 reads YFSETQ. The CDR3 has 15 amino acids. DNA for the CDR3: TGCGCCAGCAGCCTGGGACAGGGATCTTTGGAGCCCCAGCATTTT. This encodes CASSLGQGSLEPQHF.

There are a few counts of this clone. The chain carries TRBV5-1 and TRBJ2-1; TRBD2 matches at 9 bases. V trimming: 4 bases; J trimming: 3 bases; junction bases outside the gene matches: 2. CDR3 size: 14 residues. Per germline, CDR1 SGHRS and CDR2 YFSETQ. This chain's CDR3 is CASSGTSFYNEQFF. CDR3 DNA: TGCGCCAGCAGCGGGACTAGCTTCTACAATGAGCAGTTCTTC. The full variable domain, in which reference TRBV5-1 and TRBJ2-1 provide the parts outside the CDR3, is KAGVTQTPRYLIKTRGQQVTLSCSPISGHRSVSWYQQTPGQGLQFLFEYFSETQRNKGNFPGRFSGRQFSNSRSEMNVSTLELGDSALYLCASSGTSFYNEQFFGPGTRLTVL.

V is TRBV30 and J is TRBJ2-5; D is possibly TRBD1 (5 bases). Deletions cut 5 bases from V and 4 bases from J, with 17 bases between. This CDR3 has 14 amino acids. CDR1 and CDR2 from the germline V gene are GTSNPN and SVGIG (reference sequence). CDR3 region: CAWSTGQGRETQYF. CDR3 nucleotides: TGTGCCTGGTCGACCGGCCAGGGCAGAGAGACCCAGTACTTC.

This clone occurred a few times. The rearrangement joins TRBV5-1 to TRBJ2-7, with 11 bases aligning to TRBD2. The CDR3 loop spans 16 amino acids. The J segment lost 3 bases and the V segment lost 0 bases, leaving 5 bases of the junction unmatched. The germline gives CDR1 SGHRS, CDR2 YFSETQ. The CDR3 nucleotides are TGCGCCAGCAGCTTGGCTCTTAGCGGGAGGGACTACGAGCAGTACTTC. Its protein product is CASSLALSGRDYEQYF.

This clone was detected a few times. The chain uses TRBV18 and TRBJ2-3; D gene unclear. Germline values: CDR1 KGHSH, CDR2 LQKENI. The CDR3 runs to 15 residues. V was clipped by 4 bases and J by 6 bases, with 17 bases between them. The CDR3 here is CASSLSPQKSDTQYF. The CDR3 DNA follows: TGTGCCAGCTCACTTTCCCCACAGAAATCGGATACGCAGTATTTT.

This clone was picked up many times. The chain uses TRBV5-1 and TRBJ2-1; 8 bases align to TRBD1. The CDR3 is made up of 14 amino acids. J gave up 6 bases and V 0 bases, and 2 bases lay outside the gene matches. CDR1 SGHRS and CDR2 YFSETQ come from the germline V gene. The CDR3 DNA reads as TGCGCCAGCAGCTTGGGGACAGGGAGCAATGAGCAGTTCTTC. Translated: CASSLGTGSNEQFF.

V is TRBV5-1 and J is TRBJ2-5, with D tentatively TRBD2 (5 bases). Germline loops: CDR1 SGHRS, CDR2 YFSETQ. The CDR3 totals 15 residues. Trimming shortened V by 0 bases and J by 5 bases, and 14 bases separated the two germline ends. CDR3 DNA sequence: TGCGCCAGCAGCTTGGCCCCGGGAAATGGTGAGACCCAGTACTTC. Protein sequence: CASSLAPGNGETQYF.

This clone was found many times. The chain joins TRBV7-9 to TRBJ2-2; tentative D call: TRBD2 (5 bases). This CDR3 is built from 14 residues. The germline V gene encodes CDR1 SEHNR and CDR2 FQNEAQ (reference sequence). V was pared by 5 bases and J by 7 bases, with 14 bases between. The CDR3 region is CASSKGEVIGELFF. The CDR3 DNA reads as TGTGCCAGCAGCAAGGGAGAAGTCATCGGGGAGCTGTTTTTT.